These 14 T cell receptor beta chains share one sample of origin, sequenced in a study of T cell repertoires in cytomegalovirus infection. TCRdb re-analysed the reads in MiXCR, keeping a single row per CDR3 protein. The table lists 550,000 to 850,000 distinct CDR3 sequences, roughly a third of them singletons. What these receptors recognize is not known. The sequencing used cultured PBMCs, collected from culture after CMV antigen stimulation. All receptors derive from a human donor in good health (CMV status not recorded). Some clones in this sample may be carry-over from other donors' samples.

This chain joins TRBV12-3 or TRBV12-4 and TRBJ2-5; D may be TRBD2 (6 bases). With 7 bases removed from V and 5 bases from J, the gap between germline ends came to 17 bases. The CDR3 has 14 amino acids. Here the CDR3 reads CASTTVGSGETQYF. The CDR3 nucleotides read TGTGCCAGCACTACTGTAGGCAGCGGGGAGACCCAGTACTTC.

This clonotype was recorded once. The rearrangement uses TRBV20-1 and TRBJ1-6; D may be TRBD1 (6 bases). The CDR3 runs to 17 residues. Per the germline V gene, CDR1 is DFQATT and CDR2 is SNEGSKA (reference sequence). V lost 0 bases and J lost 2, with 14 bases in between. The CDR3 region has the DNA TGCAGTGCTAGAGATTCGGGGGGGCTACCCTATAATTCACCCCTCCACTTT. This sequence encodes CSARDSGGLPYNSPLHF.

This chain joins TRBV6-5 and TRBJ1-4, with D possibly matching TRBD1 (6 bases). Per the germline V gene, CDR1 is MNHEY and CDR2 is SVGAGI. The CDR3 has 15 amino acids. The V and J ends lost 4 bases and 2 bases respectively, with 11 bases between them. The CDR3 loop is CASSSQQGTNEKLFF. The DNA for the CDR3 is TGTGCCAGCAGTTCCCAACAGGGCACTAATGAAAAACTGTTTTTT.

This clonotype was seen a handful of times. CDR3 residues: CASSHPAQGRYEQYF. CDR3 nucleotides: TGCGCCAGCAGCCACCCTGCCCAGGGGAGGTACGAGCAGTACTTC. The V and J genes are TRBV4-1 and TRBJ2-7; TRBD1 or TRBD2 may be the D gene (6 bases each). V was trimmed by 3 bases and J by 4 bases, leaving 16 bases between them. Per germline, CDR1 MGHRA and CDR2 YSYEKL. The CDR3 spans 15 residues.

This clonotype was recorded once. The chain recombines TRBV7-4 with TRBJ1-1; D might be TRBD1 (5 bases). The CDR3 extends over 16 amino acids. CDR1 and CDR2 from the germline V gene are SGHVT and SQSDAQ. Trimming shortened V by 5 bases and J by 2 bases, and 18 bases separated the two germline ends. CDR3 residues: CASSLQGAVSNTEAFF. CDR3 DNA sequence: TGTGCCAGCAGCCTCCAAGGGGCGGTTAGTAACACTGAAGCTTTCTTT.

This chain uses TRBV12-3 or TRBV12-4 with TRBJ1-2; weak D call: TRBD1 (6 bases). There are 13 residues in the CDR3. The V end was cut by 8 bases, the J end by 8 bases, with 18 bases between. CDR3: CASAGWGARGYTF. DNA of the CDR3: TGTGCCAGCGCTGGGTGGGGGGCTCGGGGCTACACCTTC.

CDR3 in amino acids: CASADRSYEQYF. CDR3 DNA sequence: TGTGCCAGCGCAGACCGATCCTACGAGCAGTACTTC. V is TRBV12-3 or TRBV12-4 and J is TRBJ2-7; D gene uncertain. This CDR3 is 12 amino acids long. V was pared by 8 bases and J by 1 base, with 9 bases between.

The chain couples TRBV7-9 to TRBJ1-5, with D uncertain. The CDR3 length is 14 residues. The V gene's germline CDR1 is SEHNR and CDR2 FQNEAQ (reference sequence). Trimming took 5 bases from V and 3 from J, leaving 11 bases between them. CDR3 nucleotides: TGTGCCAGCAGCCCTGGAAGCATCAATCAGCCCCAGCATTTT. It encodes CASSPGSINQPQHF.

This clonotype has at least ten counts. This chain links TRBV7-2 with TRBJ1-5, with D unclear. Germline V gene data show CDR1 as SGHTA and CDR2 as FQGNSA. The CDR3 is 13 residues long. Trimming removed 3 bases at V and 9 bases at J, with 12 bases between. The CDR3 is CASSFSLAGPQHF. DNA for the CDR3: TGTGCCAGCAGCTTCAGCCTAGCGGGGCCCCAGCATTTT. The full variable domain, completed using reference TRBV7-2 and TRBJ1-5, is GAGVSQSPSNKVTEKGKDVELRCDPISGHTALYWYRQSLGQGLEFLIYFQGNSAPDKSGLPSDRFSAERTGGSVSTLTIQRTQQEDSAVYLCASSFSLAGPQHFGDGTRLSIL.

This clonotype was detected many times. This rearrangement joins TRBV7-8 to TRBJ2-1; tentative D call: TRBD2 (6 bases). V lost 2 bases, J lost 9 bases, and 17 bases lay in between. This CDR3 contains 15 residues. CDR1 SGHVS and CDR2 FQNEAQ come from the germline V gene. The CDR3: CASSLHRAGLGEQFF. The CDR3 DNA sequence: TGTGCCAGCAGCTTACACCGGGCGGGGCTAGGTGAGCAGTTCTTC.

There are a few counts of this clonotype. The J gene is TRBJ2-3, the V gene TRBV6-6, with D unclear. Germline CDR1 is MNHNY and CDR2 is SVGAGI (reference sequence). The CDR3 covers 11 residues. V was pared by 8 bases and J by 7 bases, with 10 bases between. CDR3 DNA: TGTGCCAGCCTTTTCGGGCATACGCAGTATTTT. It encodes CASLFGHTQYF.

V gene TRBV11-1 combines with J gene TRBJ2-7; possibly TRBD2 for D (5 bases). The V end lost 3 bases, the J end lost 0 bases, and 9 bases lay between the germline ends. The CDR3 sequence is 14 residues long. Germline CDR1 SGHAT, CDR2 FQDESV (reference sequence). This CDR3 reads CASSFGRDSYEQYF. For the CDR3, the DNA is TGTGCCAGCAGCTTTGGTCGGGACTCCTACGAGCAGTACTTC. Filled out from reference TRBV11-1 and TRBJ2-7, the complete variable domain reads EAEVAQSPRYKITEKSQAVAFWCDPISGHATLYWYRQILGQGPELLVQFQDESVVDDSQLPKDRFSAERLKGVDSTLKIQPAELGDSAMYLCASSFGRDSYEQYFGPGTRLTVT.

This clonotype was seen at least ten times. The chain carries TRBV7-2 and TRBJ2-3, with TRBD2 matching 10 bases. The V and J ends lost 5 bases and 5 bases, in that order; junction bases with no gene match: 13. The CDR3 is 17 amino acids. Germline CDR1 reads SGHTA; CDR2 reads FQGNSA. The CDR3 DNA is TGTGCCAGCAGCCAGAACTCGCAGCGGGGGGGCGGAGATACGCAGTATTTT. It specifies CASSQNSQRGGGDTQYF. Variable domain in full (rest from reference TRBV7-2 and TRBJ2-3): GAGVSQSPSNKVTEKGKDVELRCDPISGHTALYWYRQSLGQGLEFLIYFQGNSAPDKSGLPSDRFSAERTGGSVSTLTIQRTQQEDSAVYLCASSQNSQRGGGDTQYFGPGTRLTVL.

J is TRBJ1-5 and V is TRBV19, with 7 bases lining up with TRBD1. The CDR3 consists of 16 residues. Trimming cost V 7 bases and J 0 bases; bases outside gene matches: 9. CDR1 is LNHDA, CDR2 SQIVND, per germline (reference sequence). CDR3 sequence (DNA): TGTGCCAGTAACCCTAGGGGGCGGGCTAGCAATCAGCCCCAGCATTTT. This gives the protein CASNPRGRASNQPQHF.